Listed below are T cell receptor beta chains from one sample, sequenced in a study of CD8 T cells in ankylosing spondylitis. A single record per CDR3 protein comes from TCRdb applying MiXCR to the 5' RACE reads. Found here are around 250,000 distinct CDR3 sequences, 30% to 40% of them singletons; the top ten hold about 4.2%. Sequenced input: blood, either unsorted or a sorted T cell fraction (not recorded which). The receptor source for this set is a male donor with ankylosing spondylitis or in good health (not recorded which). Both conserved end residues are part of each CDR3. The D gene is left open where the match is weak. The size entry is marked missing in some rows and otherwise reads once, few, many or a size class.

len | j_gene | d_gene | v_gene | abundance | CDR3aa | CDR3nt
14 | TRBJ2-7 | NA | TRBV12-3/TRBV12-4 | NA | CASSLDGRSYEQYF | TGTGCCAGCAGTCTAGACGGGCGATCCTACGAGCAGTACTTC
16 | TRBJ2-5 | NA | TRBV9 | once | CASSAFPGTLQETQYF | TGTGCCAGCAGCGCATTCCCCGGGACCCTCCAAGAGACCCAGTACTTC
13 | TRBJ2-3 | NA | TRBV12-3/TRBV12-4 | few | CASSDSPRDTQYF | TGTGCCAGCAGTGACAGTCCAAGGGATACGCAGTATTTT
14 | TRBJ2-1 | NA | TRBV6-5 | few | CASSSIRGPGEQFF | TGTGCCAGCAGTTCTATTCGGGGGCCAGGTGAGCAGTTCTTC
17 | TRBJ2-6 | TRBD1 | TRBV18 | few | CASSPTGQNSGANVLTF | TGTGCCAGCTCACCCACGGGACAGAACTCTGGGGCCAACGTCCTGACTTTC
18 | TRBJ2-2 | TRBD2 | TRBV12-3/TRBV12-4 | NA | CASSDPIIAGGDTGELFF | TGTGCCAGCAGTGACCCCATTATAGCGGGGGGAGACACCGGGGAGCTGTTTTTT
16 | TRBJ1-2 | NA | TRBV7-2 | NA | CASSPAPTLRTEGYTF | TGTGCCAGCAGCCCCGCCCCTACCCTGCGGACAGAAGGCTACACCTTC
14 | TRBJ1-1 | NA | TRBV27 | few | CASSLRGRNTEAFF | TGTGCCAGCAGTTTACGGGGGAGGAACACTGAAGCTTTCTTT
15 | TRBJ2-4 | NA | TRBV5-1 | NA | CASSLDAPGVNIQYF | TGCGCCAGCAGCTTGGATGCCCCGGGAGTTAACATTCAGTACTTC
12 | TRBJ2-7 | NA | TRBV5-6 | NA | CASSSRAGEQYF | TGTGCCAGCAGCTCCAGGGCAGGGGAGCAGTACTTC
15 | TRBJ1-2 | TRBD1 | TRBV20-1 | many | CSATRARDSGYGYTF | TGCAGTGCCACCCGGGCTCGGGACAGTGGTTATGGCTACACCTTC
15 | TRBJ2-4 | NA | TRBV12-3/TRBV12-4 | few | CASSFVAGEVNIQYF | TGTGCCAGCAGTTTTGTGGCAGGGGAGGTAAACATTCAGTACTTC
14 | TRBJ2-5 | NA | TRBV7-9 | NA | CASSESDPQETQYF | TGTGCCAGCAGCGAATCCGACCCGCAAGAGACCCAGTACTTC
13 | TRBJ1-5 | TRBD1 | TRBV5-8 | NA | CASSSARGQPQHF | TGTGCCAGCAGCTCGGCCAGGGGGCAGCCCCAGCATTTT
12 | TRBJ2-3 | NA | TRBV29-1 | few | CSVVQGTDTQYF | TGCAGCGTTGTTCAGGGGACAGATACGCAGTATTTT
16 | TRBJ2-1 | TRBD2 | TRBV20-1 | NA | CSAPRLAGASYNEQFF | TGCAGTGCTCCCCGACTAGCGGGGGCCTCCTACAATGAGCAGTTCTTC
16 | TRBJ2-2 | TRBD1 | TRBV10-3 | few | CAIRPGTASNTGELFF | TGTGCCATCAGACCCGGGACAGCCTCGAACACCGGGGAGCTGTTTTTT
12 | TRBJ2-5 | NA | TRBV29-1 | many | CSVEYKRETQYF | TGCAGCGTGGAGTACAAAAGGGAGACCCAGTACTTC
13 | TRBJ2-5 | NA | TRBV5-1 | NA | CASSQTHQETQYF | TGCGCCAGCAGCCAGACTCATCAAGAGACCCAGTACTTC
15 | TRBJ2-1 | NA | TRBV15 | few | CATSREQGTYNEQFF | TGTGCCACCAGCAGAGAACAGGGGACTTACAATGAGCAGTTCTTC
14 | TRBJ2-1 | NA | TRBV6-1 | few | CASERRGRSNEQFF | TGTGCCAGCGAGCGGCGGGGACGGAGCAATGAGCAGTTCTTC
15 | TRBJ2-2 | NA | TRBV7-6 | few | CASSLSVGWYGELFF | TGTGCCAGCAGCTTGTCGGTAGGGTGGTACGGGGAGCTGTTTTTT